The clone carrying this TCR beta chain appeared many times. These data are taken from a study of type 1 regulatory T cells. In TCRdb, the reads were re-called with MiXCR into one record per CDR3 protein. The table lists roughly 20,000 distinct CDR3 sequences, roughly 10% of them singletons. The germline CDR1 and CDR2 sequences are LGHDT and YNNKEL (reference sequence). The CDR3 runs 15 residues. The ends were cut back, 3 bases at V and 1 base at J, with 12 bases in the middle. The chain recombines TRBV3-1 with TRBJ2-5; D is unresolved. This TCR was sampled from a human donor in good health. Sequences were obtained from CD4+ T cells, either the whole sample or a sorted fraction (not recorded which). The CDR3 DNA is TGTGCCAGCAGCCACTCTGGTCCGGCCCAAGAGACCCAGTACTTC. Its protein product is CASSHSGPAQETQYF.